Each of the 18 T cell receptor beta chains below was sequenced from the same sample in a study of vaccination effects on CD4 cells after COVID-19 (dated by TCRdb to between 2021 and 2022). Receptor libraries were prepared by the immunoSEQ multiplex PCR assay. TCRdb obtained this table from immuneACCESS and retained in-frame rearrangements with V and J assigned. These tables miss some clones; where compared with another copy, unresolved V genes account for less than half of the shortfall, and the remainder is unexplained. The sample table records tens of thousands of clones; 60% to 80% of these occur just once. The ten largest clones take up about 2.1% of the sample. In the ViraFEST assay, PBMC were stimulated with viral peptide pools, and TCR sequencing was then used to find antigen-specific CD4+ T cell clonotypes based on their expansion. After approximately 11 days of culture, CD4+ T cells were isolated with the EasySep CD4+ T cell isolation kit. Each participant got two doses of an mRNA SARS-CoV-2 vaccine, either BNT162b2 or mRNA-1273.

Their target antigens are unknown. This specimen consisted of CD4+ T cells from PBMCs cultured with HCoV-OC43 spike peptides, obtained after COVID-19 vaccination. The sample's cell subset or site label, decoded: HCoV-OC43 spike overlapping peptide pool stimulation. These TCRs come from a human donor who received a COVID-19 vaccine.

The rearrangement uses TRBV5-6 and TRBJ2-1; 11 positions agree with TRBD2. The CDR3 loop spans 14 amino acids. CDR1 and CDR2 from the germline V gene are SGHDT and YYEEEE. V trimming: 4 bases; J trimming: 8 bases; junction bases outside the gene matches: 5. CDR3 nucleotide sequence: TGTGCCAGCAGCATAGCGGGGGGGCTACATGAGCAGTTCTTC. Its protein is CASSIAGGLHEQFF. The variable domain in full, completed from reference TRBV5-6 and TRBJ2-1, reads DAGVTQSPTHLIKTRGQQVTLRCSPKSGHDTVSWYQQALGQGPQFIFQYYEEEERQRGNFPDRFSGHQFPNYSSELNVNALLLGDSALYLCASSIAGGLHEQFFGPGTRLTVL.

This sequence joins TRBV25-1 and TRBJ2-3; 10 bases line up with TRBD1. With 3 bases clipped from V and 4 bases from J, the junction kept 1 base outside the gene matches. Germline-derived CDR1 and CDR2 are MGHDK and SYGVNS. This CDR3 is 14 amino acids long. CDR3 bases: TGTGCCAGCAGTGAGGGACAGGGGTCAGATACGCAGTATTTT. As protein: CASSEGQGSDTQYF.

The chain combines TRBV15 with TRBJ2-6; D not resolved. Germline V gene sequence: CDR1 LNHNV, CDR2 YYDKDF (reference sequence). V lost 0 bases and J 4 bases, leaving 4 bases between the germline ends. The length of the CDR3 is 14 residues. CDR3 coding DNA: TGTGCCACCAGCAGAGAATCCGGGGCCAACGTCCTGACTTTC. Translation: CATSRESGANVLTF.

The rearrangement joins TRBV28 to TRBJ2-7, with 7 bases matching TRBD2. V lost 6 bases to trimming and J lost 0 bases; unmatched junction nucleotides: 2. CDR3 length: 13 residues. Looked up from germline, CDR1 is MDHEN and CDR2 is SYDVKM. CDR3 residues: CASSGDYSYEQYV. The CDR3 nucleotides read TGTGCCAGCAGCGGGGACTACTCCTACGAGCAGTACGTC.

The chain has TRBV3-1 (or the pseudogene TRBV3-2) and TRBJ1-1; D is perhaps TRBD1 (5 bases). V was clipped by 1 base and J by 6 bases, with 12 bases between them. This CDR3 is built from 14 residues. Germline V gene sequence: CDR1 LGHDT, CDR2 YNNKEL (reference sequence). CDR3: CASSQAGRRAEAFF. In nucleotides, the CDR3 is TGTGCCAGCAGCCAAGCAGGGAGGCGGGCTGAAGCTTTCTTT.

This clone appeared a few times. V is TRBV7-9 and J is TRBJ1-1; D is undetermined. CDR1 is SEHNR, CDR2 FQNEAQ, per germline (reference sequence). The length of the CDR3 is 12 residues. Trimming took 5 bases from V and 5 from J, leaving 9 bases between them. As DNA, the CDR3 is TGTGCCAGCAGCCACCCCGGAACTGAAGCTTTCTTT. It translates to CASSHPGTEAFF.

This clone was seen only a few times. The gene calls are TRBV4-1 and TRBJ1-6, with 7 nucleotides matching TRBD1. Germline values: CDR1 MGHRA, CDR2 YSYEKL. The CDR3 consists of 14 residues. J was trimmed by 8 bases and V by 7 bases; bases with no gene match: 8. The CDR3 reads CASTLQGSDSPLHF. The DNA of the CDR3 is TGCGCCAGCACTTTACAGGGGTCGGATTCACCCCTCCACTTT.

This clone came up a few times. The rearrangement links TRBV7-2 to TRBJ1-6; D not certain. This CDR3 spans 16 amino acids. CDR1 and CDR2 (germline): SGHTA, FQGNSA. Trimming removed 1 base at V and 0 bases at J, with 7 bases between. CDR3 sequence (DNA): TGTGCCAGCAGCTTAGGGGGTCACTCCTATAATTCACCCCTCCACTTT. This translates into CASSLGGHSYNSPLHF. Supplemented by reference TRBV7-2 and TRBJ1-6, the full variable domain reads GAGVSQSPSNKVTEKGKDVELRCDPISGHTALYWYRQSLGQGLEFLIYFQGNSAPDKSGLPSDRFSAERTGGSVSTLTIQRTQQEDSAVYLCASSLGGHSYNSPLHFGNGTRLTVT.

This rearrangement joins TRBV29-1 to TRBJ1-1; D gene unclear. V was clipped by 4 bases and J by 5 bases, with 14 bases between them. The germline gives CDR1 SQVTM, CDR2 ANQGSEA. The CDR3 is made up of 13 amino acids. For the CDR3, the DNA is TGCAGCGTTGCAAACCCCCGAGGTACTGAAGCTTTCTTT. Translation gives CSVANPRGTEAFF.

CDR3 loop: CAWTLSGLSGNTIYF. The DNA of the CDR3 is TGTGCCTGGACACTTTCGGGCCTCTCTGGAAACACCATATATTTT. The V gene is TRBV30, the J gene TRBJ1-3; D remains ambiguous. This CDR3 contains 15 residues. V was shortened by 4 bases and J by 0 bases, with 13 bases between the two germline ends. Germline-derived CDR1 and CDR2 are GTSNPN and SVGIG (reference sequence).

The sample holds one count of this clone. This chain links TRBV21-1 with TRBJ1-3; TRBD1 reflects the table's D call only, with no check against the DNA. TRBV21-1 is deemed a pseudogene. The CDR3 runs 15 residues. The CDR3 DNA sequence: TGTGCCAGCAGCGACGGGACAGGGATTGGAAACACCATATATTTT. Its translation: CASSDGTGIGNTIYF.

The chain joins TRBV7-9 to TRBJ1-4; 9 positions match TRBD1. CDR1 SEHNR and CDR2 FQNEAQ come from the germline V gene (reference sequence). The CDR3 length is 17 residues. Trimming removed 5 bases from V and 4 bases from J; junction bases left unmatched: 11. The CDR3 here is CASSQRKTGQGNEKLFF. DNA of the CDR3: TGTGCCAGCAGCCAAAGAAAGACGGGACAGGGTAATGAAAAACTGTTTTTT. The variable domain in full, with the rest retrieved from reference TRBV7-9 and TRBJ1-4, is DTGVSQNPRHKITKRGQNVTFRCDPISEHNRLYWYRQTLGQGPEFLTYFQNEAQLEKSRLLSDRFSAERPKGSFSTLEIQRTEQGDSAMYLCASSQRKTGQGNEKLFFGSGTQLSVL.

This chain joins TRBV2 and TRBJ1-6; D is undetermined. The CDR3 is made up of 15 amino acids. The V end lost 9 bases, the J end lost 6 bases, and 18 bases lay between the germline ends. Germline V gene data show CDR1 as SNHLY and CDR2 as FYNNEI. The CDR3 DNA reads as TGTGCCAGTCTGGGGTGGTCCGAAATTAATTCACCCCTCCACTTT. Translated, it gives CASLGWSEINSPLHF.

This clone has a handful of counts. The chain is built from TRBV10-2 and TRBJ1-3; tentatively, D is TRBD1 (5 bases). Trimming removed 4 bases from V and 0 bases from J, with 7 bases in between. The germline V gene encodes CDR1 WSHSY and CDR2 SAAADI. The CDR3 contains 14 residues. CDR3 sequence: CASSVGGSGNTIYF. The CDR3, as DNA: TGCGCCAGCAGTGTCGGGGGCTCTGGAAACACCATATATTTT.

The chain combines TRBV7-2 with TRBJ1-4; D is undetermined. Germline loops: CDR1 SGHTA, CDR2 FQGNSA. The CDR3 loop spans 15 amino acids. Deletions cut 1 base from V and 4 bases from J, with 10 bases between. The CDR3 loop reads CASSLGVPINEKLFF. The CDR3 nucleotides read TGTGCCAGCAGCTTAGGGGTACCTATTAATGAAAAACTGTTTTTT.

The gene calls are TRBV7-3 and TRBJ1-1; no definite D call. V lost 3 bases and J lost 1, with 6 bases in between. Germline assignment: CDR1 SGHTA and CDR2 FQGTGA. The CDR3 contains 13 residues. CDR3 nucleotide sequence: TGTGCCAGCAGCTTCGGCAGGAACACTGAAGCTTTCTTT. Translating gives CASSFGRNTEAFF.

The chain combines TRBV2 with TRBJ1-2; D remains unclear. The CDR3 totals 14 residues. CDR1 SNHLY and CDR2 FYNNEI come from the germline V gene. V gave up 7 bases and J gave up 5 bases, with 17 bases separating them. The CDR3 loop is CASNGGYIKYGYTF. In DNA, the CDR3 is TGTGCCAGCAACGGAGGATACATAAAATATGGCTACACCTTC. Looking up the rest from reference TRBV2 and TRBJ1-2 gives the full variable domain: EPEVTQTPSHQVTQMGQEVILRCVPISNHLYFYWYRQILGQKVEFLVSFYNNEISEKSEIFDDQFSVERPDGSNFTLKIRSTKLEDSAMYFCASNGGYIKYGYTFGSGTRLTVV.

The rearrangement joins TRBV10-3 to TRBJ2-3, with 8 bases aligning to TRBD2. Trimming at V came to 8 bases and at J to 5 bases, leaving 6 bases not matched to a gene. The CDR3 has 13 amino acids. Germline V gene sequence: CDR1 ENHRY, CDR2 SYGVKD. Written as DNA, the CDR3 is TGTGCCATCTCCGGGGGGGCCGTAGATACGCAGTATTTT. Amino acids: CAISGGAVDTQYF.